The entry that follows covers one T cell receptor beta chain sequence. The data were taken from a study of OX40 agonist ivuxolimab in advanced cancers. There are 15 residues in the CDR3. Germline lookup yields CDR1 MNHNS and CDR2 SASEGT. The trim removed 2 bases at V and 5 bases at J, leaving 4 bases unmatched. TCRdb's copy holds only in-frame clones and misses some; the assay was immunoSEQ multiplex PCR. The data show some 100,000 clones, about 90% seen once. The TCR originated in an adult with an advanced solid tumor such as melanoma, head and neck, liver or kidney cancer. This specimen was CD4+ or CD8+ T cells sorted from blood, taken in a trial of the OX40 agonist ivuxolimab. This sequence joins TRBV6-1 and TRBJ1-4; 8 nucleotides match TRBD1. The CDR3 loop reads CASSELQGENEKLFF. CDR3 coding DNA: TGTGCCAGCAGTGAACTACAGGGGGAGAATGAAAAACTGTTTTTT.